This record concerns one T cell receptor beta chain sequence. This table comes from immunoSEQ multiplex PCR, and its TCRdb copy is limited to in-frame clones, with some not included. This sample has tens of thousands of clones; just over 90% occur once, and the top ten carry 0.15% to 0.2%. These data are taken from a study of T cell changes during pregnancy in multiple sclerosis. The clonotype comes from a female donor with multiple sclerosis, enrolled in a pregnancy study. This specimen consisted of CD4+ T cells from peripheral blood mononuclear cells, obtained in the second trimester of pregnancy.

The CDR3 here is CASSLVGGYEQYF. The CDR3 DNA reads TGCGCCAGCAGCTTGGTCGGCGGGTACGAGCAGTACTTC. V is TRBV5-1 and J is TRBJ2-7, with a possible D match to TRBD2 (5 bases). V lost 0 bases to trimming and J lost 4 bases, with 8 bases between them. The CDR3 extends over 13 amino acids. From germline, CDR1 is SGHRS and CDR2 YFSETQ.